The rows below give T cell receptor beta chains drawn from one sample of a study of OX40 agonist ivuxolimab in advanced cancers. Clones were read by immunoSEQ multiplex PCR, and TCRdb kept only the in-frame ones, dropping some. The sample consists of about 36,000 clones, around 80% of them appearing once. Specimen: CD4+ or CD8+ T cells sorted from blood, collected in a trial of the OX40 agonist ivuxolimab. These receptors came from an adult with an advanced solid tumor such as melanoma, head and neck, liver or kidney cancer. The CDR3 runs from the conserved cysteine through the conserved F or W. A D gene is named only where the DNA matches it firmly. Clone size is stated in some rows and not others, as once, few, many or a class when expanded.

CDR3,DNA,size,V,length,D,J
CASSSGGREQYF,TGTGCCAGCAGCTCCGGGGGGCGCGAGCAGTACTTC,.,TRBV7-9,12,.,TRBJ2-7
CASTKGAGNQPQHF,TGTGCCAGCACAAAAGGGGCTGGCAATCAGCCCCAGCATTTT,few,TRBV9,14,.,TRBJ1-5
CASSYRRGSPSNYEQYF,TGTGCCAGCAGTTACAGGAGGGGGTCCCCATCCAACTACGAGCAGTACTTC,.,TRBV28,17,.,TRBJ2-7
CASSSPPGGTCIEQYF,TGTGCCAGCAGCTCCCCCCCGGGGGGGACCTGCATCGAGCAGTACTTC,.,TRBV27,16,TRBD2,TRBJ2-7
CASSSRPGQGHIEQYF,TGTGCCAGCAGTTCAAGACCGGGACAGGGGCACATCGAGCAGTACTTC,.,TRBV10-3,16,TRBD1,TRBJ2-7
CASSFGAGGSQFF,TGCGCCAGCAGCTTCGGAGCGGGCGGTTCGCAGTTCTTC,.,TRBV5-1,13,.,TRBJ2-1
CASRRDRRLTGELFF,TGTGCCAGCAGGCGGGACAGAAGGTTAACCGGGGAGCTGTTTTTT,.,TRBV28,15,.,TRBJ2-2
CASSLGGGAEETQYF,TGTGCCAGCAGCTTGGGAGGGGGGGCCGAAGAGACCCAGTACTTC,.,TRBV5-4,15,.,TRBJ2-5
CASSRGQGRGQPQHF,TGTGCCAGTAGTAGGGGACAGGGTAGGGGTCAGCCCCAGCATTTT,few,TRBV19,15,TRBD1,TRBJ1-5
CASSGDRAGELFF,TGTGCCAGCAGCGGGGACAGGGCCGGGGAGCTGTTTTTT,.,TRBV11-3,13,TRBD1,TRBJ2-2